Following are 31 T cell receptor beta chains from one sample sequenced in a study of prognosis after radiotherapy for stage I lung cancer. Two-round multiplex PCR, the amplification method, yielded TCR beta CDR3 from genomic DNA. Each TRBV and TRBJ gene had its own primer in the first PCR round. Each CDR3 protein gets one entry after TCRdb re-called the multiplex PCR reads with MiXCR. Here the sample spans more than 25,000 distinct CDR3 sequences, under 35% being singletons. The sequenced sample was PBMCs, obtained before or after stereotactic body radiation therapy (not recorded which). The receptor set was obtained from a donor over 45 with non-small cell lung cancer.

In its sample, this clonotype was seen many times. The chain links TRBV6-5 to TRBJ2-7; 7 bases are a match to TRBD2. J was trimmed by 4 bases and V by 4 bases; bases with no gene match: 22. The CDR3 is 19 amino acids. Germline V gives CDR1 MNHEY, CDR2 SVGAGI. For the CDR3, the DNA is TGTGCCAGCAGTTCTGGGGCGGGAGCTCCCCCTTTGCTTGTTTACGAGCAGTACTTC. It encodes CASSSGAGAPPLLVYEQYF.

For this clonotype: A read error may be the cause here, since a much bigger clone is one base away. The V and J genes are TRBV6-1 and TRBJ2-5, with TRBD2 identical over 9 bases. CDR3 length: 13 amino acids. The germline V gene has CDR1 MNHNS and CDR2 SASEGT. CDR3 sequence: CASRREGGETHYF. As DNA, the CDR3 is TGTGCCAGCAGGCGGGAGGGAGGGGAGACCCATTACTTC.

Concerning this clonotype itself: With only one base between it and a far larger clone, this is likely a read error. The chain recombines TRBV6-6 with TRBJ1-5; D unclear. Germline CDR1 MNHNY, CDR2 SVGAGI (reference sequence). This CDR3 region has 12 residues. Deletions cut 10 bases from V and 7 bases from J, with 14 bases between. Here the CDR3 reads CAMRSVNQPQHF. CDR3 sequence (DNA): TGTGCCATGCGGTCCGTAAACCAGCCCCAGCATTTT.

The genes are TRBV15 and TRBJ2-7; TRBD2 agrees at 8 bases. The junction had 5 bases not matched to a gene; V was cut back by 4 bases and J by 6 bases. Germline V gene data show CDR1 as LNHNV and CDR2 as YYDKDF (reference sequence). The CDR3 has 13 residues. CDR3 sequence: CATSTVREGEQYF. The DNA of the CDR3 is TGTGCCACCAGCACAGTCCGGGAGGGCGAGCAGTACTTC. Looking up the rest from reference TRBV15 and TRBJ2-7 gives the full variable domain: DAMVIQNPRYQVTQFGKPVTLSCSQTLNHNVMYWYQQKSSQAPKLLFHYYDKDFNNEADTPDNFQSRRPNTSFCFLDIRSPGLGDTAMYLCATSTVREGEQYFGPGTRLTVT.

Ten or more counts support this clonotype. This rearrangement joins TRBV10-3 to TRBJ2-2, with TRBD2 matching 11 bases. Germline CDR1 is ENHRY and CDR2 is SYGVKD. The ends lost 5 bases at V and 3 bases at J; junction bases unmatched: 8. This CDR3 region has 17 residues. DNA for the CDR3: TGTGCCATCAGTAAACCTAGCGGGAGGCCCGACACCGGGGAGCTGTTTTTT. This sequence encodes CAISKPSGRPDTGELFF.

This rearrangement joins TRBV7-9 to TRBJ2-3; tentative D call: TRBD2 (5 bases). Trimming removed 3 bases from V and 6 bases from J, with 16 bases in between. Germline assignment: CDR1 SEHNR and CDR2 FQNEAQ (reference sequence). The CDR3 loop spans 15 amino acids. As DNA, the CDR3 is TGTGCCAGCAGCTTCGCACCGGGGAAACGGGATACGCAGTATTTT. Encoded protein: CASSFAPGKRDTQYF.

This chain joins TRBV19 and TRBJ2-2; D might be TRBD1 (5 bases). V dropped 5 bases and J dropped 2 bases, with 18 bases sitting between them. Germline V gene sequence: CDR1 LNHDA, CDR2 SQIVND (reference sequence). This CDR3 is 17 amino acids long. The CDR3 loop reads CASSPVRMGLNTGELFF. CDR3 coding DNA: TGTGCCAGTAGTCCAGTACGCATGGGGCTAAACACCGGGGAGCTGTTTTTT.

This clonotype was recorded once. This chain links TRBV6-2 or TRBV6-3 with TRBJ2-3, with D perhaps matching TRBD1 (6 bases). Germline loops: CDR1 MNHEY, CDR2 SVGEGT. The CDR3 is made up of 14 amino acids. Trimming removed 6 bases from V and 1 base from J, with 11 bases in between. The CDR3 DNA follows: TGTGCCAGCAGGTCCAGGGGAGGCACAGATACGCAGTATTTT. It yields the protein CASRSRGGTDTQYF.

This clonotype has a handful of counts. Possible read error: a much larger clone is one base away. The gene calls are TRBV15 and TRBJ1-4; D might be TRBD1 (5 bases). The CDR3 extends over 14 amino acids. Germline V lookup: CDR1 LNHNV, CDR2 YYDKDF (reference sequence). Trimming shortened V by 0 bases and J by 7 bases, and 9 bases separated the two germline ends. CDR3 amino acids: CATSRDRVAEKLFF. CDR3 sequence (DNA): TGTGCCACCAGCAGAGACAGGGTCGCTGAAAAACTGTTTTTT. The whole variable domain, remainder taken from reference TRBV15 and TRBJ1-4, is DAMVIQNPRYQVTQFGKPVTLSCSQTLNHNVMYWYQQKSSQAPKLLFHYYDKDFNNEADTPDNFQSRRPNTSFCFLDIRSPGLGDTAMYLCATSRDRVAEKLFFGSGTQLSVL.

Of note for this clonotype: The missing conserved phenylalanine or tryptophan at the end of this CDR3 makes a read error likely. The rearrangement joins TRBV15 to TRBJ2-1, with a possible D match to TRBD2 (6 bases). Per germline, CDR1 LNHNV and CDR2 YYDKDF (reference sequence). The CDR3 is 15 amino acids. The V end was cut by 0 bases, the J end by 7 bases, with 13 bases between. CDR3 region: CATSREIGLANEQFL. In nucleotides, the CDR3 is TGTGCCACCAGCAGAGAAATTGGTCTAGCGAATGAGCAGTTCCTC.

As regards this clonotype: A much larger clone differs by one base, so this may be a read error. This chain connects TRBV5-1 to TRBJ2-5, with 9 bases identical to TRBD2. Per the germline V gene, CDR1 is SGHRS and CDR2 is YFSETQ. The CDR3 runs to 17 residues. J was trimmed by 0 bases and V by 0 bases; bases with no gene match: 6. CDR3: CASSLGGRALYQETQYF. The CDR3 bases are TGCGCCAGCAGCTTGGGCGGGAGGGCGTTGTACCAAGAGACCCAGTACTTC.

This clonotype was picked up many times. This chain joins TRBV20-1 and TRBJ2-6, with D tentatively TRBD1 (5 bases). There are 15 residues in the CDR3. The V gene lost 0 bases and the J gene lost 4 bases, with 10 bases spanning the gap. Germline V gene sequence: CDR1 DFQATT, CDR2 SNEGSKA (reference sequence). The CDR3 nucleotides read TGCAGTGCTAGAGATCAGGACACCGGGGCCAACGTCCTGACTTTC. Amino acid sequence: CSARDQDTGANVLTF.

In the case of this clonotype: At one boundary the junction diverges from the germline segment, which might be a read error. The chain joins TRBV20-1 to TRBJ2-7; 8 bases match TRBD2. The germline gives CDR1 DFQATT, CDR2 SNEGSKA (reference sequence). This CDR3 region has 13 residues. The CDR3 bases are TGCAGTGCTACCTTAGCGGGGCCGTACGAGCAGTACTTT. It specifies CSATLAGPYEQYF.

The table lists this clonotype with many counts. The V gene is TRBV3-1, the J gene TRBJ2-4; TRBD2 is a possible D gene (6 bases). CDR3 length: 13 residues. Trimming took 3 bases from V and 13 from J, leaving 16 bases between them. From germline, CDR1 is LGHDT and CDR2 YNNKEL (reference sequence). The CDR3 DNA is TGTGCCAGCAGCCAGGGGGACCGCGGGGAACAGTACTTC. This codes for CASSQGDRGEQYF.

This clonotype has at least ten counts. J is TRBJ2-1 and V is TRBV2; 7 bases agree with TRBD2. This CDR3 spans 13 amino acids. The J segment lost 9 bases and the V segment lost 7 bases, leaving 9 bases of the junction unmatched. The germline V gene encodes CDR1 SNHLY and CDR2 FYNNEI. In nucleotides, the CDR3 is TGTGCCAGCACTGGACTAGATTTTGGTGAGCAGTTCTTC. It codes for CASTGLDFGEQFF. Full variable domain (remainder filled in from reference TRBV2 and TRBJ2-1): EPEVTQTPSHQVTQMGQEVILRCVPISNHLYFYWYRQILGQKVEFLVSFYNNEISEKSEIFDDQFSVERPDGSNFTLKIRSTKLEDSAMYFCASTGLDFGEQFFGPGTRLTVL.

This clonotype appeared many times. J is TRBJ1-2 and V is TRBV20-1; 7 bases are a match to TRBD1. The CDR3 is made up of 14 amino acids. Per the germline V gene, CDR1 is DFQATT and CDR2 is SNEGSKA (reference sequence). The V segment lost 3 bases and the J segment 1 base; nucleotides outside the gene matches: 5. The CDR3 DNA sequence: TGCAGTGCTAGCGGGGACAGCCGTAACTATGGCTACACCTTC. This gives the protein CSASGDSRNYGYTF.

This clonotype was seen many times. The CDR3 loop reads CASSAPPGRTSNTEAFF. Written as DNA, the CDR3 is TGTGCCAGCAGTGCCCCCCCGGGGCGAACCTCCAACACTGAAGCTTTCTTT. This chain links TRBV25-1 with TRBJ1-1; possible D gene TRBD1, 5 bases. Trimming stripped 4 bases from V and 2 bases from J, with 20 bases between. This CDR3 is built from 17 residues. Germline CDR1 is MGHDK and CDR2 is SYGVNS.

Only one count was recorded for this clonotype. The chain has TRBV4-2 and TRBJ2-4, with D unresolved. Trimming stripped 1 base from V and 2 bases from J, with 9 bases between. Germline V lookup: CDR1 LGHNA, CDR2 YNFKEQ. The CDR3 is made up of 15 amino acids. The DNA for the CDR3 is TGTGCCAGCAGCCAAGGCGCGATTTCCAAAAACATTCAGTACTTC. Translation gives CASSQGAISKNIQYF.

Concerning this clonotype itself: Just one base apart from a much larger clone, this may be a read error. The chain couples TRBV5-1 to TRBJ2-5; 7 nucleotides line up with TRBD2. This CDR3 contains 19 residues. The V gene's germline CDR1 is SGHRS and CDR2 YFSETQ. The DNA for the CDR3 is TGCGCCATCAGCTTGTTGTCTAGCGGAGGTGGGGCGCAATCAGAGACCCAGTACTTC. It is translated as CAISLLSSGGGAQSETQYF.

Note on this clonotype: This could be a read error, since a much larger clone is one nucleotide away. The J gene is TRBJ1-5, the V gene TRBV6-2 or TRBV6-3, with 7 nucleotides matching TRBD1. Losses at the gene ends were 8 bases for V and 0 bases for J; bases not matched to a gene: 10. CDR3 length: 16 amino acids. Germline V CDR1 and CDR2: MNHEY, SVGEGT. In DNA, the CDR3 is TGTGCCAGCCTACTCGTGGGACAGTATAGCAATCAGCCCCAGCATTTT. Translated: CASLLVGQYSNQPQHF.

This clonotype was detected only once. A far bigger clonotype differs at one base, so this is likely a read error. The chain is built from TRBV5-6 and TRBJ2-5; no firm D call. V was cut by 1 base and J by 5 bases, with 15 bases left in between. The CDR3 consists of 15 residues. Germline V gene data show CDR1 as SGHDT and CDR2 as YYEEEE. The CDR3 protein is CASSLQVGRLETQYF. The CDR3 DNA sequence: TGTGCCAGCAGCTTGCAGGTAGGGCGACTGGAGACCCAGTACTTC.

Remarks on this clonotype: A read error is the likely source, as a far larger clone sits one nucleotide away. This chain joins TRBV6-4 and TRBJ2-6; D unclear. Germline CDR1 is MRHNA and CDR2 is SNTAGT. CDR3 length equals 15 residues. In nucleotides, the CDR3 is TGTGCCAGCAGTTACTGGGGTTCTGGGGACAACGTCCTGACTTTC. This codes for CASSYWGSGDNVLTF.

There are many counts of this clonotype. The rearrangement links TRBV4-1 to TRBJ2-7; 10 bases are a match to TRBD2. With V trimmed by 0 bases and J by 5 bases, 16 bases remained unmatched. This CDR3 has 19 residues. Germline V gives CDR1 MGHRA, CDR2 YSYEKL. CDR3 region: CASSQDWGQLTSGVNEQYF. CDR3 nucleotides: TGCGCCAGCAGCCAAGATTGGGGACAGCTAACTAGCGGGGTAAACGAGCAGTACTTC.

V usage is TRBV7-3 and J usage is TRBJ2-1; tentative D call: TRBD1 (5 bases). The V gene lost 4 bases and the J gene lost 1 base, with 11 bases spanning the gap. The length of the CDR3 is 15 residues. Germline CDR1 SGHTA, CDR2 FQGTGA. CDR3 bases: TGTGCCAGCAGCTCCCTTGGGGCGTCCTACAATGAGCAGTTCTTC. It encodes CASSSLGASYNEQFF.

A note on this clonotype: This may be a read error: a much more frequent sequence differs by one nucleotide. The rearrangement uses TRBV29-1 and TRBJ2-7, with TRBD2 matching 7 bases. V lost 4 bases and J lost 2; bases outside the gene matches: 11. The CDR3 loop spans 15 amino acids. Germline V gives CDR1 SQVTM, CDR2 ANQGSEA. CDR3 sequence (DNA): TGCAGCGTTGTCCTGGCGGGAGTTATTGCCTACGAGCAGTACTTC. It yields the protein CSVVLAGVIAYEQYF.

In this sample, this clonotype turned up many times. The genes are TRBV2 and TRBJ1-4; TRBD1 might be the D (6 bases). The CDR3 is 15 amino acids. The germline V and J ends were trimmed by 9 bases and 2 bases, with 16 bases remaining between them. CDR1 and CDR2 from the germline V gene are SNHLY and FYNNEI. CDR3 protein: CARGHRNPTNEKLFF. CDR3 coding DNA: TGTGCCAGGGGACACCGGAATCCCACTAATGAAAAACTGTTTTTT.

This clonotype was picked up many times. The V gene is TRBV6-1, the J gene TRBJ2-1, with D possibly being TRBD2 (7 bases). Germline lookup yields CDR1 MNHNS and CDR2 SASEGT. Trimming pared 2 bases from V and 14 bases from J, leaving 13 bases between. This CDR3 spans 12 amino acids. This CDR3 reads CASSEYEGGKFF. Written as DNA, the CDR3 is TGTGCCAGCAGTGAATATGAGGGGGGGAAGTTCTTC.

This clonotype was observed at least ten times. V usage is TRBV9 and J usage is TRBJ2-7, with 9 positions matching TRBD2. V shed 3 bases and J 7 bases; nucleotides not matched to a gene: 2. This CDR3 is 12 amino acids long. Germline-derived CDR1 and CDR2 are SGDLS and YYNGEE. The chain's CDR3 is CASSDLAGEQYF. Written as DNA, the CDR3 is TGTGCCAGCAGCGACCTAGCGGGGGAGCAGTACTTC.

The chain is built from TRBV28 and TRBJ2-1; D perhaps matches TRBD1 (6 bases). V was cut by 5 bases and J by 16 bases, with 24 bases left in between. This CDR3 has 14 residues. Germline V CDR1 and CDR2: MDHEN, SYDVKM. CDR3 in DNA: TGTGCCAGCAGTCCCCAGGGGCCCTACAATGATCAATTCTTC. Its translation is CASSPQGPYNDQFF.

On this clonotype itself: It is likely a read error: a sequence one base away is far more abundant. This chain uses TRBV7-9 with TRBJ1-2; 7 bases align to TRBD1. J was trimmed by 1 base and V by 4 bases; bases with no gene match: 9. CDR3 length: 16 residues. CDR1 and CDR2 from the germline V gene are SEHNR and FQNEAQ (reference sequence). DNA of the CDR3: TGTGCCAGCAGCTGGGTTTCGCAGGGGGTTAACTATGGCTACACCTTC. It specifies CASSWVSQGVNYGYTF.

This clonotype was recorded a few times. The V call is TRBV29-1, the J call TRBJ1-1; D is undetermined. CDR1 SQVTM and CDR2 ANQGSEA come from the germline V gene. The ends were cut back, 8 bases at V and 1 base at J, with 14 bases in the middle. CDR3 length: 13 amino acids. CDR3: CSISQNRNTEAFF. CDR3 in DNA: TGCAGCATAAGCCAAAACAGGAACACTGAAGCTTTCTTT.